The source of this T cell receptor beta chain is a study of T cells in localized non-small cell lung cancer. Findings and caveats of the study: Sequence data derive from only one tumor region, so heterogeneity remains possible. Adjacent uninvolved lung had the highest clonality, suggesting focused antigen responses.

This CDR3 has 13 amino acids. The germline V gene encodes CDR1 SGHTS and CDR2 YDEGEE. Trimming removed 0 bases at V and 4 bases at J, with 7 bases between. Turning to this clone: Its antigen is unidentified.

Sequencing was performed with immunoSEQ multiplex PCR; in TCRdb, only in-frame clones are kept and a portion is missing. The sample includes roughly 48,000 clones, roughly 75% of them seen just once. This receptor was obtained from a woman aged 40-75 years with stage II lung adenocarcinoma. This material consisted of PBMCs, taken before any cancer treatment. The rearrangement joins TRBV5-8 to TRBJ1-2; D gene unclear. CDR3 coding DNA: TGTGCCAGCAGCTTGGATTCACGCTATGGCTACACCTTC. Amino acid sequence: CASSLDSRYGYTF.